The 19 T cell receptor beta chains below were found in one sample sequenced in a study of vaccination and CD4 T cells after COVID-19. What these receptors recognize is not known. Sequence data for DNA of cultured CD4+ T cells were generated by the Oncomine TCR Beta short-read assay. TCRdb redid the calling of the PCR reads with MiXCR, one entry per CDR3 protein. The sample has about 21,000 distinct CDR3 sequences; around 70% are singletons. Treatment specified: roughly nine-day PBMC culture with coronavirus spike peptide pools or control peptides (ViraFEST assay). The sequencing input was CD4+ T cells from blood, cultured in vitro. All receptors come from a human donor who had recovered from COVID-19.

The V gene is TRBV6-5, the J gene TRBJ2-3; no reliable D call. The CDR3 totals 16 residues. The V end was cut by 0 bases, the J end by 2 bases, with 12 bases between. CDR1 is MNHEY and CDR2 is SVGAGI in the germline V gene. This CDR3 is CASSYSRPDPTDTQYF. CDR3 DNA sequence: TGTGCCAGCAGTTACTCAAGGCCGGACCCCACAGATACGCAGTATTTT.

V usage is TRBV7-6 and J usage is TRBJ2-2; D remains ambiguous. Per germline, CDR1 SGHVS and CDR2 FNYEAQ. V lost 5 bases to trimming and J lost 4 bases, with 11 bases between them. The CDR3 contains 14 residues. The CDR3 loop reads CASSPTRPTGELFF. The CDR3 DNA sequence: TGTGCCAGCAGCCCCACCCGGCCCACCGGGGAGCTGTTTTTT.

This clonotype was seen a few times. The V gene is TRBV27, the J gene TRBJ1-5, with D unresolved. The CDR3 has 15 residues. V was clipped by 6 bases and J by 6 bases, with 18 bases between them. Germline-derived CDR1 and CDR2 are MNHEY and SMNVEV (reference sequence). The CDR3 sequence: CASSPGNLPIQPQHF. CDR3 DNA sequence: TGTGCCAGCAGCCCCGGCAATTTACCAATTCAGCCCCAGCATTTT.

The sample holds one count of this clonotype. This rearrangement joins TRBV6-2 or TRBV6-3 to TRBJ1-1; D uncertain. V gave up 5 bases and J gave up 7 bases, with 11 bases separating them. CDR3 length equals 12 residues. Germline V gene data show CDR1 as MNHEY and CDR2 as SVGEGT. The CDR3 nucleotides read TGTGCCAGCAGTACCGAGGGAAATGAAGCTTTCTTT. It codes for CASSTEGNEAFF.

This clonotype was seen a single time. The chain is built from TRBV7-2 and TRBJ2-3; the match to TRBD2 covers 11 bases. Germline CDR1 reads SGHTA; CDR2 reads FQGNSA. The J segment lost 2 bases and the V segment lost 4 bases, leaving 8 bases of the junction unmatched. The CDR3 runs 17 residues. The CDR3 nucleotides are TGTGCCAGCAGCTCTACTCGACTAGCGGGATACACAGATACGCAGTATTTT. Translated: CASSSTRLAGYTDTQYF.

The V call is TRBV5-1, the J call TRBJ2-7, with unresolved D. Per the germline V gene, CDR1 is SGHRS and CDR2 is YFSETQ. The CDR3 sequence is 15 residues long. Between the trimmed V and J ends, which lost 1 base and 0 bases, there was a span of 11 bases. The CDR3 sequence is CASSLTVLSSYEQYF. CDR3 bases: TGCGCCAGCAGCTTGACAGTCTTGAGCTCCTACGAGCAGTACTTC.

For the CDR3, the DNA is TGTGCCAGCAGCTCGCTAGCGGCTCTTCGGGCAGATACGCAGTATTTT. Amino acid sequence: CASSSLAALRADTQYF. V gene TRBV7-2 combines with J gene TRBJ2-3, with TRBD2 matching 7 bases. Germline trimming cut 4 bases from V and 4 bases from J; bases unmatched to any gene: 11. Germline V CDR1 and CDR2: SGHTA, FQGNSA. The CDR3 is 16 amino acids.

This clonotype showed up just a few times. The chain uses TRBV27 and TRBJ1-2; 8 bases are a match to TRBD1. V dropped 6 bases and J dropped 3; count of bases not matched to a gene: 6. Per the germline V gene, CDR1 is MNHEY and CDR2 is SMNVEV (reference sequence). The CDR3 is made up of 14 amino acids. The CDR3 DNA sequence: TGTGCCAGCAGCCTGACAGGGGAACACTATGGCTACACCTTC. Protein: CASSLTGEHYGYTF.

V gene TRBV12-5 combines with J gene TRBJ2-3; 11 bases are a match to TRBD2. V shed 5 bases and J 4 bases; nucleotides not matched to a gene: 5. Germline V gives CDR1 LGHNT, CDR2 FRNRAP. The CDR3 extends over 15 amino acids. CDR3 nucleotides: TGTGCTAGTGGTCTGGGACTAGCGGAGGCAGATACGCAGTATTTT. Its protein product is CASGLGLAEADTQYF.

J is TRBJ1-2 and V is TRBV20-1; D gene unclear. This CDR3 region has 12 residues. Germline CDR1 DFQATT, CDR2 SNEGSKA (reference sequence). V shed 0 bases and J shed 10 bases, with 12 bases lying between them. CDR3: CSARDLAFAYTF. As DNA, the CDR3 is TGCAGTGCTAGAGATCTTGCTTTCGCCTACACCTTC.

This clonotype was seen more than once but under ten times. CDR3: CASGLRRNIQYF. The DNA of the CDR3 is TGTGCCAGCGGGCTTAGGAGAAACATTCAGTACTTC. The V call is TRBV2, the J call TRBJ2-4; unclear D gene. The CDR3 consists of 12 residues. Germline V gene lookup returns CDR1 SNHLY and CDR2 FYNNEI. V dropped 8 bases and J dropped 6 bases, with 11 bases sitting between them.

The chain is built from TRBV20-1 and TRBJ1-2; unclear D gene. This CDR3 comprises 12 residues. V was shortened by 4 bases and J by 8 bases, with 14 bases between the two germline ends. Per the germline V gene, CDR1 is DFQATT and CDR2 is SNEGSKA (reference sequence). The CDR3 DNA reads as TGCAGTGCTATAAGAGGTTCCGACGGCTACACCTTC. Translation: CSAIRGSDGYTF.

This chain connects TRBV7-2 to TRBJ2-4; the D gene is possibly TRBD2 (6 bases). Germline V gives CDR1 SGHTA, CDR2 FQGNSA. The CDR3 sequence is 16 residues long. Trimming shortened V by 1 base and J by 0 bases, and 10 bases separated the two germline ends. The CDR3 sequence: CASSLGGEKAKNIQYF. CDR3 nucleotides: TGTGCCAGCAGCTTAGGGGGGGAGAAAGCCAAAAACATTCAGTACTTC.

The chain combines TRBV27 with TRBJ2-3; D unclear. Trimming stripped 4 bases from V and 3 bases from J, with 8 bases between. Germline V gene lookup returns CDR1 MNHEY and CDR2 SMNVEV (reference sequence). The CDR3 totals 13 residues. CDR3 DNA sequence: TGTGCCAGCAGTTCCCCAAAGACAGATACGCAGTATTTT. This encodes CASSSPKTDTQYF.

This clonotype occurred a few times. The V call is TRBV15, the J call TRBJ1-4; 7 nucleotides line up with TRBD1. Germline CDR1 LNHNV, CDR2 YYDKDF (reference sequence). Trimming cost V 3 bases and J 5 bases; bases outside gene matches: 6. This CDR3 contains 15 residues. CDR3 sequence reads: CATSRRDSENEKLFF. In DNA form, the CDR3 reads TGTGCCACCAGCAGGCGGGACAGCGAAAATGAAAAACTGTTTTTT.

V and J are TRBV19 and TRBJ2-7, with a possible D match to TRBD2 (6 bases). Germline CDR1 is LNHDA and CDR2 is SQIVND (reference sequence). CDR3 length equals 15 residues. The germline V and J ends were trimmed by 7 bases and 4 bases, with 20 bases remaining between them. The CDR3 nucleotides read TGTGCCAGTAAAAAGGCCGGCGGGACTCTATACGAGCAGTACTTC. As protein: CASKKAGGTLYEQYF.

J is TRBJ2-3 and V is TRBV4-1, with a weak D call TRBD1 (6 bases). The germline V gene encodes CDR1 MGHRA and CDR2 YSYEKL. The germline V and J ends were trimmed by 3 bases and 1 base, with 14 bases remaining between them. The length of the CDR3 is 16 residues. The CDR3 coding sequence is TGCGCCAGCAGCCAGGGGCGCAGGGGCCGCACAGATACGCAGTATTTT. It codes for CASSQGRRGRTDTQYF.

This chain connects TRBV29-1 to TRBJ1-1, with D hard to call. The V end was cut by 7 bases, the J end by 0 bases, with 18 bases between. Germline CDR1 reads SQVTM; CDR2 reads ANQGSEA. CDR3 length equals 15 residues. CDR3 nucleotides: TGCAGCGCCGGTCGTAGGGAGGCGGTGAACACTGAAGCTTTCTTT. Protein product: CSAGRREAVNTEAFF.

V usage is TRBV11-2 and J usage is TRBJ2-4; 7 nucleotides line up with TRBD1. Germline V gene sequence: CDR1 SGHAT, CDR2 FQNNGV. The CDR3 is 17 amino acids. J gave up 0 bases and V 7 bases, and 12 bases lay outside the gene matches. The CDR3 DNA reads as TGTGCCAGCACCATGGTAGGGACAGTACTAGCCAAAAACATTCAGTACTTC. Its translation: CASTMVGTVLAKNIQYF.